The 21 T cell receptor beta chains presented below share a single source sample, sequenced in a study of T-cell reconstitution after alpha-beta-depleted transplantation in children. The library targeted TCRbeta and was prepared with unique molecular identifiers. TCRdb processed the PCR reads anew with MiXCR; each CDR3 protein has one entry. The sample yields about 980,000 distinct CDR3 sequences, less than 30% seen once. This specimen was PBMCs, mostly from graft donor cells, taken 360 days after TCRalphabeta/CD19-depleted stem cell transplant. The receptors come from a boy younger than two who had a stem cell transplant for SCID, so the T cells may come from the graft donor.

V gene TRBV6-5 combines with J gene TRBJ2-2; D may be TRBD2 (6 bases). CDR1 and CDR2 (germline): MNHEY, SVGAGI. Trimming shortened V by 4 bases and J by 4 bases, and 16 bases separated the two germline ends. The CDR3 runs to 16 residues. CDR3 nucleotide sequence: TGTGCCAGCAGTTCGCCGGGACTCCGCCGCACCGGGGAGCTGTTTTTT. Translated, it gives CASSSPGLRRTGELFF.

This clonotype has a handful of counts. The genes are TRBV5-1 and TRBJ1-4; the match to TRBD1 covers 7 bases. The trim removed 8 bases at V and 6 bases at J, leaving 10 bases unmatched. Looked up from germline, CDR1 is SGHRS and CDR2 is YFSETQ. CDR3 length: 14 residues. CDR3 DNA sequence: TGCGCCAGTACTTTGGGGACAGCGGATGAAAAACTGTTTTTT. Its translation is CASTLGTADEKLFF.

This clonotype was detected a few times. The chain employs TRBV20-1 and TRBJ1-1, with D unclear. V shed 0 bases and J shed 5 bases, with 13 bases lying between them. CDR3 length: 14 residues. Germline CDR1 and CDR2: DFQATT and SNEGSKA (reference sequence). This chain's CDR3 is CSARENLGGTEAFF. The CDR3 DNA sequence: TGCAGTGCTAGAGAGAACCTCGGCGGGACTGAAGCTTTCTTT.

The chain joins TRBV20-1 to TRBJ2-3; the match to TRBD2 covers 9 bases. The germline CDR1 and CDR2 sequences are DFQATT and SNEGSKA (reference sequence). The CDR3 covers 17 residues. V lost 0 bases, J lost 4 bases, and 11 bases stayed unmatched. CDR3 residues: CSARDDSGGTRADTQYF. CDR3 DNA: TGCAGTGCTAGAGACGATAGCGGGGGAACGAGGGCAGATACGCAGTATTTT.

The V call is TRBV6-2 or TRBV6-3, the J call TRBJ2-3; the match to TRBD1 covers 10 bases. With V trimmed by 4 bases and J by 2 bases, 9 bases remained unmatched. CDR1 and CDR2 from the germline V gene are MNHEY and SVGEGT. The CDR3 has 17 amino acids. Here the CDR3 DNA reads TGTGCCAGCAGTTCCCGGACAGGGGGATTCCCCACAGATACGCAGTATTTT. It translates to CASSSRTGGFPTDTQYF.

The CDR3 DNA is TGTGCCACCAGTGATCCCACAGGAAAGCAGTTCTTC. This sequence encodes CATSDPTGKQFF. The rearrangement links TRBV24-1 to TRBJ2-1; possible D gene TRBD1, 5 bases. Trimming took off 3 bases at V and 11 bases at J, with 10 bases between the two ends. Germline CDR1 and CDR2: KGHDR and SFDVKD. The CDR3 sequence is 12 residues long.

The chain recombines TRBV20-1 with TRBJ1-5; D remains ambiguous. The germline V gene encodes CDR1 DFQATT and CDR2 SNEGSKA (reference sequence). The CDR3 extends over 14 amino acids. Trimming cost V 5 bases and J 0 bases, with 11 bases left between them. In nucleotides, the CDR3 is TGCAGTGCTCAGGCGATCAATAGCAATCAGCCCCAGCATTTT. The encoded protein is CSAQAINSNQPQHF.

The chain has TRBV6-5 and TRBJ2-4; 8 positions match TRBD1. Germline lookup yields CDR1 MNHEY and CDR2 SVGAGI. The CDR3 sequence is 17 residues long. J was trimmed by 0 bases and V by 4 bases; bases with no gene match: 8. CDR3 DNA sequence: TGTGCCAGCAGTTCGCCAGGACAGGGAATAGCCAAAAACATTCAGTACTTC. Its protein product is CASSSPGQGIAKNIQYF.

The chain is built from TRBV20-1 and TRBJ2-3; D might be TRBD2 (6 bases). Germline V gene lookup returns CDR1 DFQATT and CDR2 SNEGSKA (reference sequence). V was shortened by 5 bases and J by 1 base, with 13 bases between the two germline ends. The length of the CDR3 is 14 residues. The CDR3 loop is CSAGGSVGTDTQYF. DNA of the CDR3: TGCAGTGCTGGGGGGTCCGTCGGCACAGATACGCAGTATTTT.

V and J are TRBV5-1 and TRBJ1-1, with a possible D match to TRBD1 (6 bases). The CDR3 runs 12 residues. V lost 5 bases to trimming and J lost 3 bases, with 8 bases between them. Germline values: CDR1 SGHRS, CDR2 YFSETQ. The CDR3 DNA follows: TGCGCCAGCAGGGACAGATACACTGAAGCTTTCTTT. This sequence encodes CASRDRYTEAFF.

This clonotype was counted many times. The V and J genes are TRBV7-2 and TRBJ2-7, with D hard to call. The CDR3 contains 13 residues. CDR1 is SGHTA, CDR2 FQGNSA, per germline. Trimming removed 1 base at V and 0 bases at J, with 4 bases between. The CDR3 loop reads CASSLVPSYEQYF. CDR3 DNA: TGTGCCAGCAGCTTAGTTCCCTCCTACGAGCAGTACTTC.

The chain uses TRBV29-1 and TRBJ2-4; the D gene is possibly TRBD1 (7 bases). Germline-derived CDR1 and CDR2 are SQVTM and ANQGSEA. CDR3 length: 18 amino acids. Trimming pared 6 bases from V and 2 bases from J, leaving 26 bases between. Here the CDR3 reads CSVTLGQGGLGSKNIQYF. As DNA, the CDR3 is TGCAGCGTCACCCTCGGGCAGGGGGGACTGGGGTCCAAAAACATTCAGTACTTC.

The chain recombines TRBV6-1 with TRBJ2-6; no firm D call. There are 13 residues in the CDR3. Germline assignment: CDR1 MNHNS and CDR2 SASEGT. Trimming shortened V by 7 bases and J by 2 bases, and 6 bases separated the two germline ends. The CDR3 spells CASKPAGANVLTF. The DNA for the CDR3 is TGTGCCAGCAAGCCGGCTGGGGCCAACGTCCTGACTTTC.

V and J are TRBV10-3 and TRBJ2-7; either TRBD1 or TRBD2 may supply D (7 bases each). The CDR3 runs 16 residues. Germline V CDR1 and CDR2: ENHRY, SYGVKD. The V end was cut by 0 bases, the J end by 2 bases, with 14 bases between. The CDR3 sequence is CAISESWEGAPYEQYF. The CDR3 nucleotides read TGTGCCATCAGTGAGTCCTGGGAGGGGGCCCCCTACGAGCAGTACTTC.

The V call is TRBV24-1, the J call TRBJ2-4; TRBD1 might be the D (5 bases). The length of the CDR3 is 16 residues. V lost 3 bases and J 1 base, leaving 12 bases between the germline ends. Germline V CDR1 and CDR2: KGHDR, SFDVKD. In nucleotides, the CDR3 is TGTGCCACCAGTGATGGCAGGGTCTGGGCCAAAAACATTCAGTACTTC. This sequence encodes CATSDGRVWAKNIQYF.

This rearrangement joins TRBV12-3 or TRBV12-4 to TRBJ1-1; 7 bases line up with TRBD1. The CDR3 loop spans 14 amino acids. V lost 7 bases to trimming and J lost 0 bases; unmatched junction nucleotides: 5. The chain's CDR3 is CASTQTGLNTEAFF. The DNA for the CDR3 is TGTGCCAGCACCCAGACAGGGCTGAACACTGAAGCTTTCTTT.

The genes are TRBV7-8 and TRBJ2-1; tentative D call: TRBD2 (7 bases). Germline V gives CDR1 SGHVS, CDR2 FQNEAQ. The CDR3 is 15 amino acids. V lost 4 bases and J 9 bases, leaving 19 bases between the germline ends. CDR3 DNA sequence: TGTGCCAGCAGCTCGGTTTTTTCGGGGGGCCCTGAGCAGTTCTTC. Translation: CASSSVFSGGPEQFF.

The genes are TRBV7-6 and TRBJ2-5; D remains unclear. Trimming stripped 3 bases from V and 5 bases from J, with 13 bases between. Germline CDR1 SGHVS, CDR2 FNYEAQ. The CDR3 covers 14 residues. The CDR3 sequence is CASSLVEGLETQYF. CDR3 bases: TGTGCCAGCAGCTTGGTAGAAGGGTTGGAGACCCAGTACTTC.

This clonotype showed up just a few times. The CDR3 nucleotides read TGCAGCGCTTCTTTAGCGGGGGGCACGCAGTATTTT. Residues: CSASLAGGTQYF. V is TRBV29-1 and J is TRBJ2-3; 10 bases are a match to TRBD2. Per germline, CDR1 SQVTM and CDR2 ANQGSEA. The ends lost 7 bases at V and 9 bases at J; junction bases unmatched: 7. The CDR3 runs 12 residues.

The chain recombines TRBV7-9 with TRBJ2-5; possible D gene TRBD1, 5 bases. The ends were cut back, 2 bases at V and 3 bases at J, with 10 bases in the middle. CDR3 length equals 14 residues. CDR1 is SEHNR and CDR2 is FQNEAQ in the germline V gene (reference sequence). CDR3 DNA sequence: TGTGCCAGCAGCTTACAGGAAGGGGAAGAGACCCAGTACTTC. It yields the protein CASSLQEGEETQYF.

V usage is TRBV10-1 and J usage is TRBJ2-7, with D possibly being TRBD2 (7 bases). Between the trimmed V and J ends, which lost 2 bases and 4 bases, there was a span of 15 bases. Germline lookup yields CDR1 WNHNN and CDR2 SYGVQD (reference sequence). The CDR3 totals 15 residues. The CDR3 DNA follows: TGCGCCAGCAGTGAGATCGAGGAGGGGGGGTACGAGCAGTACTTC. Residues: CASSEIEEGGYEQYF.